The source of this TCR beta chain is a study of Ad26.COV2.S vaccination and SARS-CoV-2 variants. Study-level findings and limits: Total T cell responses, in the TCR breadth and depth analyses, may have been underestimated. With respect to non-spike TCR breadth, vaccine and placebo recipients were similar. Reportedly, after vaccination the spike-specific CD8+ and CD4+ T cell responses displayed substantial breadth. Spike-specific TCR breadth was greater after Ad26.COV2.S than placebo.

As to this clone: The antigen remains unidentified.

Assay used: immunoSEQ multiplex PCR; TCRdb lists only in-frame clones, some missing. The table has 87,000 or so clones, roughly 85% seen once; the top ten hold 16%. The germline CDR1 and CDR2 sequences are MNHEY and SVGAGI. The CDR3 length is 13 residues. Trimming cost V 2 bases and J 2 bases, with 5 bases left between them. The material sequenced was peripheral blood, taken after recovery from COVID-19. The sequence came from a human donor who had recovered from COVID-19. The V and J genes are TRBV6-5 and TRBJ2-3; no firm D call. CDR3 coding DNA: TGTGCCAGCAGTTACGACCTCACAGATACGCAGTATTTT. It specifies CASSYDLTDTQYF.